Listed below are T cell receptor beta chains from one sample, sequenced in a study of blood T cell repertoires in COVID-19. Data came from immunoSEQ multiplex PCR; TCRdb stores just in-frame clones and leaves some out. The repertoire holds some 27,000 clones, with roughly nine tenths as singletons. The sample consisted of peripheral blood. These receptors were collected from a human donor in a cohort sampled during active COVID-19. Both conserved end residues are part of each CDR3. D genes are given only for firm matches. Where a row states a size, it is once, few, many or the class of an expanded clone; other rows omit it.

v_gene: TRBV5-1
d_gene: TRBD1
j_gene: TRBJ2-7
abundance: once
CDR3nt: TGCGCCAGCAGCTTGGTAGGGACAGGGGGCTACGAGCAGTACTTC
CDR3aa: CASSLVGTGGYEQYF

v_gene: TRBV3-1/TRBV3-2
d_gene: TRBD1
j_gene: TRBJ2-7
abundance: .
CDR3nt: TGTGCCAGCAGCCAAGGCTCCGGGACAGGGACCTACGAGCAGTACTTC
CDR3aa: CASSQGSGTGTYEQYF

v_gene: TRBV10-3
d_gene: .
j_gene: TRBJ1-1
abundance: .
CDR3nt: TGTGCCATCAGTGTGACAGACGGAACTGAAGCTTTCTTT
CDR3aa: CAISVTDGTEAFF

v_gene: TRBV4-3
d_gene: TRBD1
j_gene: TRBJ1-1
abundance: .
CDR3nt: TGCGCCAGCAGCCAAGATTGGACAGGAGGGAACACTGAAGCTTTCTTT
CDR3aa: CASSQDWTGGNTEAFF

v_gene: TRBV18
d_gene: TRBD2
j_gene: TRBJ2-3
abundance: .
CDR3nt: TGTGCCAGCTCACCACCTAGCGGGGGGGCCGGAGATACGCAGTATTTT
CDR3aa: CASSPPSGGAGDTQYF

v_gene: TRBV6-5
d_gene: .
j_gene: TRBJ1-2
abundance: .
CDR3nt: TGTGCCAGCTCAAGGGGAGGGGGGCTTGGCTATGGCTACACCTTC
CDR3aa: CASSRGGGLGYGYTF

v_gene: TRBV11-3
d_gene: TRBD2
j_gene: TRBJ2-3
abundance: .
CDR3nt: TGTGCCAGCAGCACGGGGACTAGCCTATCACAGTGGGGGCAGTATTTT
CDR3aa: CASSTGTSLSQWGQYF

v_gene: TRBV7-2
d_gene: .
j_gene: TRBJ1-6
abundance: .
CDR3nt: TGTGCCAGCAGCTTAGGTCGGGTCTATAATTCACCCCTCCACTTT
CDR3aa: CASSLGRVYNSPLHF

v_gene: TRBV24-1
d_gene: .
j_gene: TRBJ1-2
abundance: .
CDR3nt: TGTGCCACCAGTGATGCGGGGGGCTATGGCTACACCTTC
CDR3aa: CATSDAGGYGYTF

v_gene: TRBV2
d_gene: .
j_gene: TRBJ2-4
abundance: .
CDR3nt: TGTGCCAGCACCGTCCGACAGCAGATTCAGTACTTC
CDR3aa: CASTVRQQIQYF

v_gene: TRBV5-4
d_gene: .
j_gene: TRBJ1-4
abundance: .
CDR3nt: TGTGCCAGCAGCTCGAGTTACGGGGTTGGGGAAAAACTGTTTTTT
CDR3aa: CASSSSYGVGEKLFF

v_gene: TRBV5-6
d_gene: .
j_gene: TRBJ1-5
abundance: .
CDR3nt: TGTGCCAGCAGCTCCAGGGGTGGACAACTTTTGGTCCAGCCCCAGCATTTT
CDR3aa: CASSSRGGQLLVQPQHF

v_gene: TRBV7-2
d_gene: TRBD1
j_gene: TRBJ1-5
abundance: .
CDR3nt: TGTGCCAGCAGCCAGGACAGGGTTCAGCCCCAGCATTTT
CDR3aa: CASSQDRVQPQHF

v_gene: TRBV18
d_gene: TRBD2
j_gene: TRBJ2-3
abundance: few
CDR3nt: TGTGCCAGCTCGCCCCTAGCGGGGATAATTACAGATACGCAGTATTTT
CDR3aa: CASSPLAGIITDTQYF